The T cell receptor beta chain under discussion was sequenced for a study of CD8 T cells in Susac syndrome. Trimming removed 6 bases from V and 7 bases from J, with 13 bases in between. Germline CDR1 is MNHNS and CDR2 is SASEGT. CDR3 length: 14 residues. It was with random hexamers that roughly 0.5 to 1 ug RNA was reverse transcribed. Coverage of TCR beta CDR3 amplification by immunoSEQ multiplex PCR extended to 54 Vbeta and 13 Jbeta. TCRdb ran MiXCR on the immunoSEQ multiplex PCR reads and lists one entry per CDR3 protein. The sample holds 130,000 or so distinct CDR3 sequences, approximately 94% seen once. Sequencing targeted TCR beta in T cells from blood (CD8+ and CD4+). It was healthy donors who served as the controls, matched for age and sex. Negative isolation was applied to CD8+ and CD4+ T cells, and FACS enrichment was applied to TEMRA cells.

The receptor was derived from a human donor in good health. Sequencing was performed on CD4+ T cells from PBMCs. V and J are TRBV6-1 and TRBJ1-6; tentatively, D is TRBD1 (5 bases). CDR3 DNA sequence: TGTGCCAGCAGCCCCAGGGCCGACAATTCACCCCTCCACTTT. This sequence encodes CASSPRADNSPLHF.